The entry that follows covers one T cell receptor beta chain sequence. This specimen belongs to a study of lymphopenia after photon versus proton radiotherapy. Method: immunoSEQ multiplex PCR; TCRdb's copy keeps in-frame clones and lacks some. The sample contains about 50,000 clones, roughly 90% of which appear only once. V dropped 5 bases and J dropped 4 bases, with 9 bases sitting between them. CDR3 length: 12 amino acids. The germline gives CDR1 KGHSH, CDR2 LQKENI. This rearrangement joins TRBV18 to TRBJ2-7; D gene uncertain. The sample consisted of peripheral blood, taken from a patient treated with photon-based radiotherapy. The TCR was taken from a woman in her thirties or forties with cholangiocarcinoma. CDR3 coding DNA: TGTGCCAGCTCATCGGACGCATACGAGCAGTACTTC. Amino acids: CASSSDAYEQYF.